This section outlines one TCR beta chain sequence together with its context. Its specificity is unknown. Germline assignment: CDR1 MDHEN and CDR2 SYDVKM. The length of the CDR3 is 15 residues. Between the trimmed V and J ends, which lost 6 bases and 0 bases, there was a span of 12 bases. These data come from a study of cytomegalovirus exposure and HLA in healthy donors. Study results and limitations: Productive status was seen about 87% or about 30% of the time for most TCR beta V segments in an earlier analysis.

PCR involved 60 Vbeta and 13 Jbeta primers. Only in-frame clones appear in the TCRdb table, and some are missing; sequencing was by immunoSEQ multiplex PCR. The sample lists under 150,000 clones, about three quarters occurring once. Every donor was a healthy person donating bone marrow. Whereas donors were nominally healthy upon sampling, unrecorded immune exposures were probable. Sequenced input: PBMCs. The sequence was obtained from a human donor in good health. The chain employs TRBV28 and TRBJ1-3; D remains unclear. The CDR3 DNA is TGTGCCAGCAGCCTCTACTTGAGCTCTGGAAACACCATATATTTT. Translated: CASSLYLSSGNTIYF.